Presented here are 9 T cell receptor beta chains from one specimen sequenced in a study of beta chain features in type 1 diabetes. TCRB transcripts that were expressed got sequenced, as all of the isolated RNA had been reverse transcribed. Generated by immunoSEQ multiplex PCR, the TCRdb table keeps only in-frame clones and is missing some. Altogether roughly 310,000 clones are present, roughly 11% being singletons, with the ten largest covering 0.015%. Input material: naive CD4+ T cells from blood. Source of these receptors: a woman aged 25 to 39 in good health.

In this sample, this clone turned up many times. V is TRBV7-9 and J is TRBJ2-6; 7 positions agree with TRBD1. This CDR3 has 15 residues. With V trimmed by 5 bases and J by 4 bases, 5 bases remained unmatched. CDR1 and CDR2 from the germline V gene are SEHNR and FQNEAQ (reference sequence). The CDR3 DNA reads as TGTGCCAGCAGCGCGACAGGGTACGGGGCCAACGTCCTGACTTTC. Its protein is CASSATGYGANVLTF.

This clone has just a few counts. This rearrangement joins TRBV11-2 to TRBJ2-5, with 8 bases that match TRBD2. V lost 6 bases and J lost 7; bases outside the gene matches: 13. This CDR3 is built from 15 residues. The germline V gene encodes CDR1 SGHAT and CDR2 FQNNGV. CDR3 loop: CASSYGRGLVATQYF. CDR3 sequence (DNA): TGTGCCAGCAGTTATGGACGGGGACTAGTTGCGACCCAGTACTTC.

The CDR3 loop reads CSVEPGTSGGGEQFF. CDR3 nucleotides: TGCAGCGTTGAGCCAGGGACTAGCGGTGGTGGTGAGCAGTTCTTC. The chain carries TRBV29-1 and TRBJ2-1, with 11 nucleotides matching TRBD2. CDR3 length equals 15 residues. CDR1 and CDR2 (germline): SQVTM, ANQGSEA. The J segment lost 9 bases and the V segment lost 3 bases, leaving 10 bases of the junction unmatched.

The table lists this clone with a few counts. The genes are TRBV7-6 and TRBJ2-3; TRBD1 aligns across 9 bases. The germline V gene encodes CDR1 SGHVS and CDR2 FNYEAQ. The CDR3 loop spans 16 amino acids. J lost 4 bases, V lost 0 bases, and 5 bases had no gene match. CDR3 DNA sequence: TGTGCCAGCAGCTTAGCGTTAACAGGGGGCTCAGATACGCAGTATTTT. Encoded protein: CASSLALTGGSDTQYF.

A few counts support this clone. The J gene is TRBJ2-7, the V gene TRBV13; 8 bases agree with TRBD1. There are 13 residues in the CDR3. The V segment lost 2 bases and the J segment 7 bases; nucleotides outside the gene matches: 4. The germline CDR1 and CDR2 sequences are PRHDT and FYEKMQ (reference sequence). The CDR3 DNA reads TGTGCCAGCAGCTTAACCAGGGGGCGAGAGCAGTACTTC. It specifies CASSLTRGREQYF.

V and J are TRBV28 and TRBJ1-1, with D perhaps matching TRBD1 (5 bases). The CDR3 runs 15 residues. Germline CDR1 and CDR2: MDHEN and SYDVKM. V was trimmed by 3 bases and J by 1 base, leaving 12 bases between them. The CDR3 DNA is TGTGCCAGCAGTTTCGGGGGGGTTAGGAACACTGAAGCTTTCTTT. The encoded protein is CASSFGGVRNTEAFF.

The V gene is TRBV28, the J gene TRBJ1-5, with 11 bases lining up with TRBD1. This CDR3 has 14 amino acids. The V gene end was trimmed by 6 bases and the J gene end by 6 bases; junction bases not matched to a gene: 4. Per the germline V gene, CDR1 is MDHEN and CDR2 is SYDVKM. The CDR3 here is CASSWDRGSQPQHF. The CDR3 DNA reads TGTGCCAGCAGCTGGGACAGGGGGAGTCAGCCCCAGCATTTT.

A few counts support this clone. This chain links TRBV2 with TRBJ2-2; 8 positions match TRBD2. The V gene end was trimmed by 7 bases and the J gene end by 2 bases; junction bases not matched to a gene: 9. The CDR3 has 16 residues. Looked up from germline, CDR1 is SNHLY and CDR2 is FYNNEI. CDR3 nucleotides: TGTGCCAGCAAATCGAGCGGGAGACCTAACACCGGGGAGCTGTTTTTT. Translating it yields CASKSSGRPNTGELFF.

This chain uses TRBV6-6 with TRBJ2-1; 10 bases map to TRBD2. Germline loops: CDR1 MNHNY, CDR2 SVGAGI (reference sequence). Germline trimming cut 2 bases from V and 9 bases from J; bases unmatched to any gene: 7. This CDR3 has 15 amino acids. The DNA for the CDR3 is TGTGCCAGCAGTTACCACACTAGCGGGAATCCTGAGCAGTTCTTC. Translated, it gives CASSYHTSGNPEQFF.